The 15 T cell receptor beta chains in this list originate from one sample, sequenced in a study of cytomegalovirus exposure and HLA in healthy donors. The PCR had 60 Vbeta and 13 Jbeta primers. Sequencing was performed with immunoSEQ multiplex PCR; in TCRdb, only in-frame clones are kept and a portion is missing. In all, the sample yields about 170,000 clones. Sequenced material: PBMCs. All receptors derive from a woman aged 55-69 years in good health and CMV-seronegative.

This chain connects TRBV19 to TRBJ1-1, with no clear D. This CDR3 has 11 residues. Trimming shortened V by 6 bases and J by 4 bases, and 6 bases separated the two germline ends. Per the germline V gene, CDR1 is LNHDA and CDR2 is SQIVND (reference sequence). The CDR3 loop is CASREFTEAFF. In nucleotides, the CDR3 is TGTGCCAGTAGGGAGTTCACTGAAGCTTTCTTT.

The chain recombines TRBV4-1 with TRBJ2-7, with 10 bases lining up with TRBD2. The junction had 14 bases not matched to a gene; V was cut back by 0 bases and J by 3 bases. CDR1 and CDR2 (germline): MGHRA, YSYEKL. The CDR3 sequence is 19 residues long. CDR3 sequence: CASSQDKTSGRPADYEQYF. In DNA form, the CDR3 reads TGCGCCAGCAGCCAAGATAAGACTAGCGGGCGCCCCGCTGACTACGAGCAGTACTTC.

This chain links TRBV19 with TRBJ1-4; D is unresolved. Germline assignment: CDR1 LNHDA and CDR2 SQIVND (reference sequence). With 7 bases removed from V and 10 bases from J, the gap between germline ends came to 16 bases. The CDR3 has 13 amino acids. CDR3: CASTSGPGGKLFF. In nucleotides, the CDR3 is TGTGCCAGTACCAGCGGCCCTGGTGGAAAACTGTTTTTT.

The rearrangement uses TRBV2 and TRBJ2-5; 10 nucleotides agree with TRBD1. The better agreement between TRBJ2-7 and the DNA end casts doubt on the J call. CDR1 is SNHLY and CDR2 is FYNNEI in the germline V gene. The CDR3 consists of 15 residues. CDR3 in amino acids: CASTSGQGPTYEQYF. As DNA, the CDR3 is TGTGCCAGCACCTCGGGACAGGGGCCAACCTACGAGCAGTACTTC.

The chain couples TRBV30 to TRBJ2-7; 7 bases fit TRBD2. Trimming removed 3 bases from V and 2 bases from J; junction bases left unmatched: 7. Per the germline V gene, CDR1 is GTSNPN and CDR2 is SVGIG (reference sequence). The CDR3 spans 14 residues. For the CDR3, the DNA is TGTGCCTGGAGCGCCTCTAGCGGAACCTACGAGCAGTACTTC. Encoded protein: CAWSASSGTYEQYF.

V and J are TRBV19 and TRBJ2-7; the D gene is possibly TRBD2 (5 bases). V dropped 6 bases and J dropped 7 bases, with 13 bases sitting between them. CDR1 is LNHDA, CDR2 SQIVND, per germline (reference sequence). The CDR3 sequence is 12 residues long. The DNA of the CDR3 is TGTGCCAGTAGGGCCTGGCCGGGAGAGCAGTACTTC. This gives the protein CASRAWPGEQYF.

This chain links TRBV9 with TRBJ2-1, with 11 positions matching TRBD2. With V trimmed by 3 bases and J by 7 bases, 9 bases remained unmatched. The CDR3 is 16 residues long. Germline V lookup: CDR1 SGDLS, CDR2 YYNGEE. CDR3 sequence reads: CASSAGLADTENEQFF. The CDR3 DNA reads TGTGCCAGCAGCGCGGGACTAGCGGACACCGAGAATGAGCAGTTCTTC. The full variable domain, in which reference TRBV9 and TRBJ2-1 provide the parts outside the CDR3, is DSGVTQTPKHLITATGQRVTLRCSPRSGDLSVYWYQQSLDQGLQFLIQYYNGEERAKGNILERFSAQQFPDLHSELNLSSLELGDSALYFCASSAGLADTENEQFFGPGTRLTVL.

The V gene is TRBV7-2, the J gene TRBJ2-7; perhaps TRBD2 as D (6 bases). The CDR3 length is 16 residues. Germline V gene data show CDR1 as SGHTA and CDR2 as FQGNSA. The V end lost 5 bases, the J end lost 2 bases, and 19 bases lay between the germline ends. The CDR3 loop reads CASSLSTSWEAYEQYF. The DNA for the CDR3 is TGTGCCAGCAGCCTATCGACTAGTTGGGAGGCCTACGAGCAGTACTTC. The variable domain in full, completed from reference TRBV7-2 and TRBJ2-7, reads GAGVSQSPSNKVTEKGKDVELRCDPISGHTALYWYRQSLGQGLEFLIYFQGNSAPDKSGLPSDRFSAERTGGSVSTLTIQRTQQEDSAVYLCASSLSTSWEAYEQYFGPGTRLTVT.

J is TRBJ2-3 and V is TRBV16, with 7 bases matching TRBD1. The CDR3 runs to 15 residues. Per the germline V gene, CDR1 is KGHSY and CDR2 is FQNENV. V shed 8 bases and J 2 bases; nucleotides not matched to a gene: 10. This chain's CDR3 is CASYEGAGVTDTQYF. The CDR3 DNA reads TGTGCCAGCTACGAGGGGGCGGGCGTCACAGATACGCAGTATTTT.

The chain combines TRBV7-9 with TRBJ1-5, with D tentatively TRBD1 (5 bases). V lost 5 bases, J lost 6 bases, and 11 bases lay in between. Germline values: CDR1 SEHNR, CDR2 FQNEAQ (reference sequence). This CDR3 comprises 13 residues. Here the CDR3 reads CASSQDSRQPQHF. CDR3 sequence (DNA): TGTGCCAGCAGCCAAGACAGTCGTCAGCCCCAGCATTTT.

The chain uses TRBV11-1 and TRBJ2-3, with no clear D. V was shortened by 5 bases and J by 1 base, with 10 bases between the two germline ends. The CDR3 length is 14 residues. The germline CDR1 and CDR2 sequences are SGHAT and FQDESV (reference sequence). The CDR3 sequence: CASSASMGTDTQYF. The CDR3 nucleotides are TGTGCCAGCAGCGCTAGTATGGGCACAGATACGCAGTATTTT.

This chain uses TRBV6-4 with TRBJ2-1; the match to TRBD2 covers 9 bases. CDR1 and CDR2 (germline): MRHNA, SNTAGT. The V and J ends lost 3 bases and 8 bases, in that order; junction bases with no gene match: 11. CDR3 length: 16 amino acids. CDR3 in DNA: TGTGCCAGCAGTGATTTAGCGGGGGCGTCTTTTCATGAGCAGTTCTTC. Encoded protein: CASSDLAGASFHEQFF.

The chain joins TRBV6-1 to TRBJ2-5; TRBD1 matches at 8 bases. The J call is doubtful: the DNA matches TRBJ2-7 better. Germline lookup yields CDR1 MNHNS and CDR2 SASEGT. The CDR3 is 14 residues long. The CDR3 protein is CASSSTGADYEQYF. CDR3 nucleotide sequence: TGTGCCAGCAGCTCGACAGGGGCGGACTACGAGCAGTACTTC.

This sequence joins TRBV18 and TRBJ2-1; the D gene is possibly TRBD2 (7 bases). The CDR3 extends over 15 amino acids. V was trimmed by 1 base and J by 9 bases, leaving 16 bases between them. Germline V CDR1 and CDR2: KGHSH, LQKENI. The CDR3 reads CASSPRGGAGGEQFF. The DNA of the CDR3 is TGTGCCAGCTCACCACGAGGGGGGGCCGGGGGTGAGCAGTTCTTC.

The chain couples TRBV20-1 to TRBJ1-1; 7 positions agree with TRBD1. The CDR3 totals 11 residues. Germline CDR1 DFQATT, CDR2 SNEGSKA (reference sequence). The J segment lost 10 bases and the V segment lost 7 bases, leaving 9 bases of the junction unmatched. CDR3 DNA sequence: TGCAGTGGGATACAGGGGCTGGGAGCTTTCTTT. Translation gives CSGIQGLGAFF.